A single sample gave rise to the 27 T cell receptor beta chains below, sequenced in a study of memory CD4+ T cells and cytomegalovirus serostatus. Using immunoSEQ multiplex PCR, the repertoire was profiled, and TCRdb retains in-frame clones only, with some absent. The table shows about 60,000 clones, with about three quarters occurring only once. Single viable CD3+CD4+CD8-CD45RO+ cells were sorted as the memory CD4+ T cells. The sequencing input was memory CD4+ T cells from blood. The receptors stem from an adult in good health and CMV-seropositive.

This chain uses TRBV6-5 with TRBJ1-2, with D possibly TRBD1 on 6 matching bases. This CDR3 spans 13 amino acids. Germline assignment: CDR1 MNHEY and CDR2 SVGAGI. V shed 1 base and J shed 6 bases, with 9 bases lying between them. The CDR3 reads CASSYYGQNGYTF. The DNA for the CDR3 is TGTGCCAGCAGTTACTACGGACAGAATGGCTACACCTTC.

The chain recombines TRBV27 with TRBJ2-1; TRBD2 agrees at 14 bases. Looked up from germline, CDR1 is MNHEY and CDR2 is SMNVEV (reference sequence). The ends lost 3 bases at V and 14 bases at J; junction bases unmatched: 6. The CDR3 sequence is 14 residues long. DNA of the CDR3: TGTGCCAGCAGTTTTTCGAGACTAGCGGGAGGGGAGTTCTTC. This codes for CASSFSRLAGGEFF.

This clone was detected only a few times. This chain connects TRBV19 to TRBJ2-5; TRBD1 is a possible D gene (6 bases). The CDR3 is 13 amino acids. CDR1 and CDR2 from the germline V gene are LNHDA and SQIVND (reference sequence). Trimming left V 4 bases short and J 0 bases short, with 6 bases between. The CDR3 bases are TGTGCCAGTAGTAGGGACAACCAAGAGACCCAGTACTTC. This codes for CASSRDNQETQYF.

This clone appeared a single time. The genes are TRBV4-2 and TRBJ2-2; perhaps TRBD1 as D (5 bases). Germline V lookup: CDR1 LGHNA, CDR2 YNFKEQ. V was clipped by 1 base and J by 7 bases, with 16 bases between them. The CDR3 is made up of 16 amino acids. The CDR3 loop reads CASSQGAPGLGGELFF. In nucleotides, the CDR3 is TGTGCCAGCAGCCAAGGGGCTCCAGGGCTCGGCGGGGAGCTGTTTTTT.

The rearrangement joins TRBV4-3 to TRBJ1-1; D gene unclear. CDR1 and CDR2 (germline): LGHNA, YSLEER. The V gene lost 3 bases and the J gene lost 7 bases, with 6 bases spanning the gap. This CDR3 has 11 residues. CDR3 amino acids: CASSQRDEAFF. CDR3 DNA sequence: TGCGCCAGCAGCCAGCGTGATGAAGCTTTCTTT.

The chain carries TRBV28 and TRBJ1-5; D gene unclear. There are 15 residues in the CDR3. Germline V gene lookup returns CDR1 MDHEN and CDR2 SYDVKM. Trimming removed 5 bases from V and 4 bases from J, with 15 bases in between. In DNA, the CDR3 is TGTGCCAGCAGTGGCGTTGGGTCGGGGAATCAGCCCCAGCATTTT. Encoded protein: CASSGVGSGNQPQHF. The whole variable domain, remainder taken from reference TRBV28 and TRBJ1-5, is DVKVTQSSRYLVKRTGEKVFLECVQDMDHENMFWYRQDPGLGLRLIYFSYDVKMKEKGDIPEGYSVSREKKERFSLILESASTNQTSMYLCASSGVGSGNQPQHFGDGTRLSIL.

This chain uses TRBV30 with TRBJ2-6; D ambiguous. This CDR3 is 16 amino acids long. CDR1 and CDR2 (germline): GTSNPN, SVGIG (reference sequence). With 4 bases removed from V and 4 bases from J, the gap between germline ends came to 17 bases. CDR3 nucleotides: TGTGCCTGGAACCCCGAGGTCGTCTCGGGGGCCAACGTCCTGACTTTC. It translates to CAWNPEVVSGANVLTF.

V is TRBV6-5 and J is TRBJ1-2, with 8 bases that match TRBD1. Germline V lookup: CDR1 MNHEY, CDR2 SVGAGI. With V trimmed by 4 bases and J by 1 base, 5 bases remained unmatched. CDR3 length: 15 amino acids. The CDR3 sequence: CASSSQGGGNYGYTF. As DNA, the CDR3 is TGTGCCAGCAGTTCACAGGGGGGAGGTAACTATGGCTACACCTTC.

The rearrangement links TRBV4-2 to TRBJ2-2; 8 nucleotides agree with TRBD2. The V and J ends lost 11 bases and 4 bases, in that order; junction bases with no gene match: 9. Germline values: CDR1 LGHNA, CDR2 YNFKEQ. This CDR3 comprises 14 residues. The CDR3 is CASQTSGTTGELFF. CDR3 sequence (DNA): TGTGCCTCCCAAACTAGCGGCACCACCGGGGAGCTGTTTTTT.

The chain has TRBV7-2 and TRBJ1-2, with 8 nucleotides matching TRBD1. With 1 base clipped from V and 2 bases from J, the junction kept 3 bases outside the gene matches. CDR1 SGHTA and CDR2 FQGNSA come from the germline V gene. CDR3 length: 15 amino acids. This CDR3 reads CASSLVGTGNYGYTF. CDR3 coding DNA: TGTGCCAGCAGCTTAGTGGGGACAGGAAACTATGGCTACACCTTC.

The table lists this clone with a few counts. The chain uses TRBV28 and TRBJ1-1; no firm D call. Germline-derived CDR1 and CDR2 are MDHEN and SYDVKM. V lost 1 base and J 8 bases, leaving 5 bases between the germline ends. The CDR3 has 11 residues. CDR3 sequence: CASSLYGEAFF. DNA of the CDR3: TGTGCCAGCAGTTTATACGGCGAAGCTTTCTTT.

This clone showed up just once. The V and J genes are TRBV7-8 and TRBJ2-7; D not certain. V was pared by 7 bases and J by 2 bases, with 18 bases between. CDR1 is SGHVS, CDR2 FQNEAQ, per germline. There are 15 residues in the CDR3. CDR3 protein: CASNFARTLTYEQYF. DNA of the CDR3: TGTGCCAGCAATTTCGCGCGCACCCTTACCTACGAGCAGTACTTC.

V gene TRBV9 combines with J gene TRBJ2-6, with D unclear. Germline loops: CDR1 SGDLS, CDR2 YYNGEE. Trimming took 2 bases from V and 0 from J, leaving 6 bases between them. The CDR3 has 15 amino acids. The CDR3 is CASSVSSSGANVLTF. CDR3 nucleotide sequence: TGTGCCAGCAGCGTTTCGAGCTCTGGGGCCAACGTCCTGACTTTC.

Only one count was recorded for this clone. The chain is built from TRBV29-1 and TRBJ2-7; no clear D. The CDR3 runs 14 residues. The germline V and J ends were trimmed by 5 bases and 0 bases, with 14 bases remaining between them. Looked up from germline, CDR1 is SQVTM and CDR2 is ANQGSEA. The DNA of the CDR3 is TGCAGCGTTTCTTTCTCCTTGAGCTCCTACGAGCAGTACTTC. Translation: CSVSFSLSSYEQYF.

This clone has a single count. V usage is TRBV7-9 and J usage is TRBJ1-1; D gene unclear. Germline V gene lookup returns CDR1 SEHNR and CDR2 FQNEAQ (reference sequence). Trimming left V 5 bases short and J 1 base short, with 8 bases between. This CDR3 contains 13 residues. In nucleotides, the CDR3 is TGTGCCAGCAGCGTGCAGAGGAACACTGAAGCTTTCTTT. Translation: CASSVQRNTEAFF.

This clone was counted only a few times. The chain employs TRBV4-1 and TRBJ2-5; 8 positions agree with TRBD2. The CDR3 covers 19 residues. V shed 3 bases, J shed 1 base, and the junction held 16 bases outside the gene matches. In germline, CDR1 is MGHRA, CDR2 YSYEKL. The CDR3 nucleotides are TGCGCCAGCAGCCACCAATATTCTTGGTCGGGAGGGTCCCAAGAGACCCAGTACTTC. Amino acids: CASSHQYSWSGGSQETQYF.

The chain joins TRBV19 to TRBJ1-5; D is perhaps TRBD1 (5 bases). The CDR3 extends over 15 amino acids. Germline V gives CDR1 LNHDA, CDR2 SQIVND (reference sequence). Trimming shortened V by 9 bases and J by 9 bases, and 24 bases separated the two germline ends. The CDR3 bases are TGTGCCAGCATGGCCTCCGGGGTTTGGGGCAGGCCCCAGCATTTT. Translated: CASMASGVWGRPQHF.

V and J are TRBV30 and TRBJ2-3; D might be TRBD2 (7 bases). This CDR3 is built from 12 residues. V was shortened by 4 bases and J by 4 bases, with 9 bases between the two germline ends. The germline CDR1 and CDR2 sequences are GTSNPN and SVGIG (reference sequence). CDR3 nucleotides: TGTGCCTGGAAGGGGGGGGCAGATACGCAGTATTTT. Translated, it gives CAWKGGADTQYF.

The J gene is TRBJ2-7, the V gene TRBV5-1, with TRBD2 identical over 7 bases. There are 16 residues in the CDR3. J was trimmed by 7 bases and V by 1 base; bases with no gene match: 14. Germline V gene data show CDR1 as SGHRS and CDR2 as YFSETQ. The CDR3 protein is CASSLKTASGPGEQYF. CDR3 in DNA: TGCGCCAGCAGCTTGAAAACGGCTAGCGGTCCGGGGGAGCAGTACTTC.

This chain joins TRBV11-3 and TRBJ1-2; possibly TRBD1 for D (5 bases). Germline-derived CDR1 and CDR2 are SGHNT and YENEEA. The CDR3 covers 14 residues. The ends were cut back, 5 bases at V and 8 bases at J, with 18 bases in the middle. This CDR3 reads CASSPRDEGSGYTF. CDR3 DNA: TGTGCCAGCAGCCCCAGGGATGAGGGGTCGGGCTACACCTTC.

This sequence joins TRBV30 and TRBJ2-5; D ambiguous. The CDR3 sequence is 15 residues long. The germline CDR1 and CDR2 sequences are GTSNPN and SVGIG (reference sequence). Trimming left V 2 bases short and J 0 bases short, with 13 bases between. The CDR3, as DNA: TGTGCCTGGAGTTCTCAGTTGGGCTACCAAGAGACCCAGTACTTC. Residues: CAWSSQLGYQETQYF.

This rearrangement joins TRBV19 to TRBJ1-1; 7 bases map to TRBD1. The germline V gene encodes CDR1 LNHDA and CDR2 SQIVND (reference sequence). V was clipped by 2 bases and J by 1 base; unmatched bases: 1. The CDR3 is made up of 14 amino acids. CDR3 protein: CASSIRGPNTEAFF. DNA of the CDR3: TGTGCCAGTAGTATAAGGGGGCCGAACACTGAAGCTTTCTTT.

The rearrangement joins TRBV4-3 to TRBJ1-4; weak D call: TRBD1 (5 bases). Deletions cut 0 bases from V and 0 bases from J, with 17 bases between. CDR1 is LGHNA and CDR2 is YSLEER in the germline V gene. This CDR3 has 19 residues. Written as DNA, the CDR3 is TGCGCCAGCAGCCAAGACGCCAGCGGGGGGTTTGCAACTAATGAAAAACTGTTTTTT. Translating gives CASSQDASGGFATNEKLFF.

The chain carries TRBV30 and TRBJ2-7; a weak D match, TRBD2 (7 bases). Germline assignment: CDR1 GTSNPN and CDR2 SVGIG (reference sequence). The length of the CDR3 is 15 residues. V lost 4 bases to trimming and J lost 2 bases, with 18 bases between them. The CDR3, as DNA: TGTGCCTGGAAAGGGGAGGGGGGACCTACCTACGAGCAGTACTTC. The encoded protein is CAWKGEGGPTYEQYF.

The chain joins TRBV7-6 to TRBJ2-5; 13 nucleotides align to TRBD2. V gave up 4 bases and J gave up 7 bases; unmatched junction bases: 9. The germline gives CDR1 SGHVS, CDR2 FNYEAQ. The CDR3 has 16 residues. The CDR3 is CASSSLAGGPKGTQYF. For the CDR3, the DNA is TGTGCCAGCAGCTCACTAGCGGGAGGGCCGAAGGGGACCCAGTACTTC.

The chain combines TRBV5-6 with TRBJ2-5; unclear D gene. CDR3 length: 13 residues. Germline V gene sequence: CDR1 SGHDT, CDR2 YYEEEE. V lost 2 bases and J lost 5, with 10 bases in between. In DNA form, the CDR3 reads TGTGCCAGCAGCTTCTTGGATAGGGAGACCCAGTACTTC. Translation gives CASSFLDRETQYF.

V is TRBV6-5 and J is TRBJ2-7; D is unresolved. Germline CDR1 MNHEY, CDR2 SVGAGI. This CDR3 has 14 residues. With 7 bases removed from V and 0 bases from J, the gap between germline ends came to 13 bases. CDR3 sequence: CASKTSPNSYEQYF. CDR3 coding DNA: TGTGCCAGCAAAACCAGCCCGAACTCCTACGAGCAGTACTTC.